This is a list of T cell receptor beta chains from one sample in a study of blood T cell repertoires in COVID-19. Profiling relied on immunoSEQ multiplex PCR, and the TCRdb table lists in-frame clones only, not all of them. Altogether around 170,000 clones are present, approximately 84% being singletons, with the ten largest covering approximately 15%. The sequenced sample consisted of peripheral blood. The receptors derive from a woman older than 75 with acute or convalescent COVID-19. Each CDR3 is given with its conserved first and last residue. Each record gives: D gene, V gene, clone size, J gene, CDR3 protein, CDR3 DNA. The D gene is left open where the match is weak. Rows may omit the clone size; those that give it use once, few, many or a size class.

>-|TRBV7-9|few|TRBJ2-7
CASSLEVGAASHEQYF
TGTGCCAGCAGCTTAGAGGTGGGAGCGGCATCCCACGAGCAGTACTTC
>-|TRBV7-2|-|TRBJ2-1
CASSLASGAYNEQFF
TGTGCCAGCAGCTTAGCTAGCGGAGCATACAATGAGCAGTTCTTC
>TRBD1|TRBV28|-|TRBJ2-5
CASSSGQGQETQYF
TGTGCCAGCAGTTCAGGACAGGGTCAGGAGACCCAGTACTTC
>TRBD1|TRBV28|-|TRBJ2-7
CASSHRGFPYEQYF
TGTGCCAGCAGCCACAGGGGATTCCCCTACGAGCAGTACTTC
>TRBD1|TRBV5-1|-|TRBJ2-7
CASSLAPGTGHSYEQYF
TGCGCCAGCAGCTTAGCCCCCGGGACAGGACACTCCTACGAGCAGTACTTC
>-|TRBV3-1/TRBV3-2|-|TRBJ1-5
CASSPRTGPSGAGVPQHF
TGTGCCAGCAGCCCCCGAACCGGACCTTCGGGTGCGGGGGTGCCCCAGCATTTT
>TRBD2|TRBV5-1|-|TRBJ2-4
CASTPMGGFKNIQYF
TGCGCCAGCACGCCTATGGGGGGGTTCAAAAACATTCAGTACTTC
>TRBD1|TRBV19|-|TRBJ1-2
CASRAPDRKDGYTF
TGTGCCAGCCGGGCCCCGGACAGGAAGGATGGCTACACCTTC
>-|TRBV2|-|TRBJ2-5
CASSEEQIQETQYF
TGTGCCAGCAGTGAAGAACAAATCCAAGAGACCCAGTACTTC
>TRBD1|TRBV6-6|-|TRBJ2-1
CASRPRTGGHNEQFF
TGTGCCAGCCGGCCTCGGACAGGGGGCCACAATGAGCAGTTCTTC
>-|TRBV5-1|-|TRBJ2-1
CASAPSVPYNEQFF
TGCGCCAGCGCCCCTTCGGTGCCCTACAATGAGCAGTTCTTC
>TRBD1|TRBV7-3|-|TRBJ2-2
CASSFPGQERTGELFF
TGTGCCAGCAGCTTTCCAGGACAGGAACGCACCGGGGAGCTGTTTTTT
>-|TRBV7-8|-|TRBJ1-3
CASSLETSSGNTIYF
TGTGCCAGCAGCTTAGAAACCAGCTCTGGAAACACCATATATTTT
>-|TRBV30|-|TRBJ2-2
CASPTGTHYNTGELFF
TGTGCCTCTCCCACCGGGACTCACTATAACACCGGGGAGCTGTTTTTT
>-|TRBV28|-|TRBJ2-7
CASTGQDVYEQYF
TGTGCCAGCACCGGACAAGACGTCTACGAGCAGTACTTC
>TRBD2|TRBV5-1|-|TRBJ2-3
CASMERGVTDTQYF
TGCGCCAGCATGGAGCGGGGGGTCACAGATACGCAGTATTTT
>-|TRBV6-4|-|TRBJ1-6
CASSDLPGASPLHF
TGTGCCAGCAGTGACCTCCCGGGTGCTTCACCCCTCCACTTT
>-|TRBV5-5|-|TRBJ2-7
CASRGGKHEQYF
TGTGCCAGCAGAGGCGGGAAGCACGAGCAGTACTTC
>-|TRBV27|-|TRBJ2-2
CASSTRERTGELFF
TGTGCCAGCAGCACCAGGGAACGGACCGGGGAGCTGTTTTTT
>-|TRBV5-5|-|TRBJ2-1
CASSRLGVSYNEQFF
TGTGCCAGCAGCCGACTAGGAGTCTCCTACAATGAGCAGTTCTTC
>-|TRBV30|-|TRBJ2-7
CAWRPPDNSYEQYF
TGTGCCTGGAGACCCCCGGACAACTCCTACGAGCAGTACTTC
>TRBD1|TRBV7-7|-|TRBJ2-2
CASSLGTAYTGELFF
TGTGCTAGCAGCTTAGGGACAGCATACACCGGGGAGCTGTTTTTT
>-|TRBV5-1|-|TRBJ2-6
CASSLAQAGANVLTF
TGCGCCAGCAGCTTGGCTCAGGCTGGGGCCAACGTCCTGACTTTC
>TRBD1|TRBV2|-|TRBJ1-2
CASSEALQGGYGYTF
TGTGCCAGCAGTGAAGCCCTACAGGGGGGCTATGGCTACACCTTC
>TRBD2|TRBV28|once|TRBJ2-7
CASSLAGAGGFYEQYF
TGTGCCAGCAGTCTCGCCGGGGCGGGAGGTTTCTACGAGCAGTACTTC
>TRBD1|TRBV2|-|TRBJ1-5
CASSEGTGGVGPQHF
TGTGCCAGCAGTGAAGGGACAGGGGGCGTGGGGCCCCAGCATTTT
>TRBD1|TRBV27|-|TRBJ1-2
CATYATGGLVYGYTF
TGTGCCACCTATGCCACAGGGGGCTTGGTCTATGGCTACACCTTC
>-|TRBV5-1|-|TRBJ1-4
CASSVDRRGEKLFF
TGCGCCAGCAGCGTGGATCGGAGGGGTGAAAAACTGTTTTTT
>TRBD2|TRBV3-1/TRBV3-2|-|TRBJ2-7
CASSRVAGAYEQYF
TGTGCCAGCAGCCGCGTAGCGGGGGCCTACGAGCAGTACTTC
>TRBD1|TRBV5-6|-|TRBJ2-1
CASSWDGTGWFF
TGTGCCAGCAGCTGGGATGGGACAGGGTGGTTCTTC
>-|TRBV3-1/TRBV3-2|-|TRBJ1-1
CASSHGHSNTEAFF
TGTGCCAGCAGCCACGGACACTCGAACACTGAAGCTTTCTTT
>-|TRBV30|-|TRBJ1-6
CAWGRRAPLAPNSPLHF
TGTGCCTGGGGTCGGAGGGCGCCATTGGCTCCTAATTCACCCCTCCACTTT
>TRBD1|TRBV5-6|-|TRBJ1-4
CASSATGDLREKLFF
TGTGCCAGCAGCGCCACAGGGGACCTTAGGGAAAAACTGTTTTTT
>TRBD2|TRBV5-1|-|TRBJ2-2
CASSSGLAGAGELFF
TGCGCCAGCAGCTCGGGACTAGCGGGAGCCGGGGAGCTGTTTTTT
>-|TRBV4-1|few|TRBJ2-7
CASSSLSYEQYF
TGCGCCAGCAGTAGTTTGAGCTACGAGCAGTACTTC
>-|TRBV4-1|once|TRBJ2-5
CASSPRTAQETQYF
TGCGCCAGCAGCCCCCGGACAGCACAAGAGACCCAGTACTTC
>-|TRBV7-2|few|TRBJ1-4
CASSLGTSSTNEKLFF
TGTGCCAGCAGCTTGGGCACCTCATCAACTAATGAAAAACTGTTTTTT
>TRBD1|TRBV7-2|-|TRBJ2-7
CASSLDSQGAREQYF
TGTGCCAGCAGCTTAGACTCGCAGGGGGCGCGGGAGCAGTACTTC
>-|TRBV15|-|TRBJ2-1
CATSRGASGNEQFF
TGTGCCACCAGCAGAGGGGCCTCCGGCAATGAGCAGTTCTTC